One and the same sample provided the 29 T cell receptor beta chains below, sequenced in a study of naive and memory T cell subsets. Whole-study findings and limits: Naive repertoires, especially CD8, held a few larger clonotypes, possibly memory cells re-expressing CD45RA.

The beta constant-region primer was an equimolar mix of two oligonucleotides covering TRBC1 and TRBC2. Nested alpha and beta constant-region primers with the SP2 primer drove four PCR rounds on ligated cDNA. Each CDR3 protein gets one entry after TCRdb re-called the UMI-ligation and nested PCR reads with MiXCR. The sample carries over 110,000 distinct CDR3 sequences, 15% to 20% recorded once. What these receptors recognize is not known. The sequencing sample was made of naive CD8+ T cells from blood. The receptors stem from a human donor in good health.

The CDR3: CSVPGQAYGYTF. DNA for the CDR3: TGCAGCGTGCCGGGACAGGCGTATGGCTACACCTTC. This chain connects TRBV29-1 to TRBJ1-2; 8 nucleotides agree with TRBD1. Germline CDR1 reads SQVTM; CDR2 reads ANQGSEA. The CDR3 extends over 12 amino acids. Trimming at V came to 6 bases and at J to 5 bases, leaving 5 bases not matched to a gene.

The chain carries TRBV6-2 or TRBV6-3 and TRBJ1-5, with D unclear. CDR1 and CDR2 from the germline V gene are MNHEY and SVGEGT. The CDR3 consists of 13 residues. Deletions cut 5 bases from V and 3 bases from J, with 8 bases between. CDR3: CASSGGFNQPQHF. In DNA form, the CDR3 reads TGTGCCAGCAGTGGAGGGTTCAATCAGCCCCAGCATTTT.

This clonotype showed up just a few times. This sequence joins TRBV12-3 or TRBV12-4 and TRBJ2-1; D not certain. The ends were cut back, 5 bases at V and 6 bases at J, with 17 bases in the middle. The CDR3 is 15 residues long. This chain's CDR3 is CASSHVGTFGNEQFF. The CDR3 coding sequence is TGTGCCAGCAGTCACGTAGGTACTTTCGGCAATGAGCAGTTCTTC.

This clonotype occurred a few times. This sequence joins TRBV2 and TRBJ1-1, with no clear D. The germline V gene encodes CDR1 SNHLY and CDR2 FYNNEI. The CDR3 sequence is 13 residues long. V dropped 10 bases and J dropped 4 bases, with 16 bases sitting between them. The CDR3 DNA reads as TGTGCCAACCGACGGACCGAAGGCACTGAAGCTTTCTTT. It specifies CANRRTEGTEAFF.

This clonotype was observed a few times. The rearrangement joins TRBV7-9 to TRBJ2-7; D is unclear. The CDR3 is 12 residues long. Germline V lookup: CDR1 SEHNR, CDR2 FQNEAQ (reference sequence). V lost 6 bases to trimming and J lost 4 bases, with 10 bases between them. The CDR3 loop reads CASRDAGYEQYF. The CDR3, as DNA: TGTGCCAGCAGGGACGCTGGTTACGAGCAGTACTTC.

This chain joins TRBV7-9 and TRBJ2-1; TRBD1 aligns across 8 bases. Germline CDR1 reads SEHNR; CDR2 reads FQNEAQ (reference sequence). The CDR3 covers 14 residues. Germline trimming cut 8 bases from V and 9 bases from J; bases unmatched to any gene: 12. The DNA of the CDR3 is TGTGCCAGCGACTGGGGGCAGGGGGCTGTTGAGCAGTTCTTC. This gives the protein CASDWGQGAVEQFF.

The chain links TRBV7-2 to TRBJ1-1, with D possibly being TRBD1 (5 bases). V was shortened by 4 bases and J by 4 bases, with 22 bases between the two germline ends. The length of the CDR3 is 17 residues. Germline V CDR1 and CDR2: SGHTA, FQGNSA. The CDR3 protein is CASSSGRLGTPGTEAFF. Written as DNA, the CDR3 is TGTGCCAGCAGCTCCGGTAGGTTGGGGACCCCCGGCACTGAAGCTTTCTTT.

This sequence joins TRBV3-1 and TRBJ2-7; 7 nucleotides align to TRBD1. Germline lookup yields CDR1 LGHDT and CDR2 YNNKEL (reference sequence). J lost 7 bases, V lost 1 base, and 7 bases had no gene match. The CDR3 sequence is 14 residues long. CDR3 bases: TGTGCCAGCAGCCAAGGACGTTTGGGACAGGAGCAGTACTTC. Its translation: CASSQGRLGQEQYF.

The gene calls are TRBV10-3 and TRBJ2-3; 8 bases are a match to TRBD2. The CDR3 covers 18 residues. Germline V gene data show CDR1 as ENHRY and CDR2 as SYGVKD. Trimming at V came to 3 bases and at J to 4 bases, leaving 15 bases not matched to a gene. The CDR3 DNA reads TGTGCCATCAGTGAACTAGCGGAGGGGGACCTGTTGCCAGATACGCAGTATTTT. Residues: CAISELAEGDLLPDTQYF.

CDR3 in DNA: TGTGCCAGCAGCCGGGCCTCGCTGTTCTACGAGCAGTACTTC. Protein product: CASSRASLFYEQYF. The rearrangement uses TRBV27 and TRBJ2-7; D remains ambiguous. V dropped 6 bases and J dropped 3 bases, with 15 bases sitting between them. The CDR3 covers 14 residues. Germline CDR1 reads MNHEY; CDR2 reads SMNVEV (reference sequence).

This sequence joins TRBV27 and TRBJ1-1; 9 nucleotides match TRBD1. The germline V gene has CDR1 MNHEY and CDR2 SMNVEV (reference sequence). Trimming at V came to 3 bases and at J to 3 bases, leaving 2 bases not matched to a gene. The CDR3 extends over 14 amino acids. The CDR3 spells CASSFGTGYTEAFF. The CDR3 bases are TGTGCCAGCAGTTTTGGGACAGGGTACACTGAAGCTTTCTTT.

The J gene is TRBJ1-2, the V gene TRBV5-4; 8 bases fit TRBD1. Per the germline V gene, CDR1 is SGHNT and CDR2 is YYREEE (reference sequence). V lost 9 bases to trimming and J lost 8 bases; unmatched junction nucleotides: 12. This CDR3 has 13 amino acids. CDR3 amino acids: CATRWTGIGGYTF. Here the CDR3 DNA reads TGTGCCACGCGGTGGACAGGGATTGGCGGCTACACCTTC.

The chain uses TRBV28 and TRBJ2-5, with 8 bases matching TRBD1. The CDR3 totals 16 residues. After removal of 3 bases from V and 4 bases from J, the junction contained 10 bases not matched to a gene. CDR1 is MDHEN and CDR2 is SYDVKM in the germline V gene. The CDR3: CASSFPPPDRGETQYF. Here the CDR3 DNA reads TGTGCCAGCAGTTTCCCCCCCCCCGACAGGGGAGAGACCCAGTACTTC.

The chain combines TRBV7-6 with TRBJ2-7; 11 bases fit TRBD2. CDR1 is SGHVS and CDR2 is FNYEAQ in the germline V gene. The trim removed 2 bases at V and 2 bases at J, leaving 14 bases unmatched. The CDR3 extends over 19 amino acids. The chain's CDR3 is CASSLQGVTSGSPTYEQYF. The CDR3 nucleotides read TGTGCCAGCAGCTTACAGGGAGTCACTAGCGGGAGCCCAACCTACGAGCAGTACTTC. The entire variable domain, with the rest obtained from reference TRBV7-6 and TRBJ2-7, is as follows: GAGVSQSPRYKVTKRGQDVALRCDPISGHVSLYWYRQALGQGPEFLTYFNYEAQQDKSGLPNDRFSAERPEGSISTLTIQRTEQRDSAMYRCASSLQGVTSGSPTYEQYFGPGTRLTVT.

The chain uses TRBV20-1 and TRBJ2-1, with TRBD2 identical over 7 bases. Unmatched junction bases numbered 12, after V lost 6 bases and J lost 4 bases. The CDR3 is made up of 15 amino acids. Germline loops: CDR1 DFQATT, CDR2 SNEGSKA (reference sequence). CDR3 residues: CSAKPAAGVYNEQFF. CDR3 nucleotide sequence: TGCAGTGCAAAGCCCGCCGCGGGGGTTTACAATGAGCAGTTCTTC.

The sample holds a few counts of this clonotype. J is TRBJ2-1 and V is TRBV5-1; D gene uncertain. Trimming took off 4 bases at V and 4 bases at J, with 18 bases between the two ends. This CDR3 is 16 amino acids long. Germline loops: CDR1 SGHRS, CDR2 YFSETQ. The CDR3 spells CASSPIPESGYNEQFF. CDR3 in DNA: TGCGCCAGCAGCCCTATTCCGGAGTCGGGTTACAATGAGCAGTTCTTC.

This clonotype was seen at least ten times. The V gene is TRBV6-6, the J gene TRBJ1-1; possible D gene TRBD1, 5 bases. Trimming removed 4 bases at V and 3 bases at J, with 9 bases between. CDR3 length: 13 amino acids. CDR1 and CDR2 (germline): MNHNY, SVGAGI (reference sequence). CDR3 in DNA: TGTGCCAGCAGTTGGGGCCGGGACACTGAAGCTTTCTTT. Translated, it gives CASSWGRDTEAFF.

This rearrangement joins TRBV12-3 or TRBV12-4 to TRBJ2-5; D call uncertain. Trimming cost V 3 bases and J 2 bases, with 13 bases left between them. The CDR3 totals 15 residues. The CDR3 DNA follows: TGTGCCAGCAGTTTCTTCGGCGGAGAGCAAGAGACCCAGTACTTC. It codes for CASSFFGGEQETQYF.

In this sample, this clonotype turned up a few times. The chain couples TRBV6-5 to TRBJ2-7, with D unclear. This CDR3 spans 12 amino acids. From germline, CDR1 is MNHEY and CDR2 SVGAGI. Between the trimmed V and J ends, which lost 8 bases and 1 base, there was a span of 9 bases. As DNA, the CDR3 is TGTGCCAGCGGGGTGTCGTCCTACGAGCAGTACTTC. Translating it yields CASGVSSYEQYF.

The chain is built from TRBV6-1 and TRBJ1-6, with TRBD1 identical over 7 bases. The germline V gene has CDR1 MNHNS and CDR2 SASEGT. CDR3 size: 16 residues. J gave up 3 bases and V 5 bases, and 7 bases lay outside the gene matches. DNA of the CDR3: TGTGCCAGCAGTAACCGGGACAGATACTATAATTCACCCCTCCACTTT. It specifies CASSNRDRYYNSPLHF.

The J gene is TRBJ2-3, the V gene TRBV5-6; perhaps TRBD2 as D (6 bases). V lost 4 bases and J 2 bases, leaving 11 bases between the germline ends. Germline loops: CDR1 SGHDT, CDR2 YYEEEE. There are 14 residues in the CDR3. The DNA of the CDR3 is TGTGCCAGCAGCCCACCGGGAGACACAGATACGCAGTATTTT. This codes for CASSPPGDTDTQYF.

The genes are TRBV2 and TRBJ1-1, with D unclear. The CDR3 contains 13 residues. V was trimmed by 10 bases and J by 0 bases, leaving 12 bases between them. Germline V gene sequence: CDR1 SNHLY, CDR2 FYNNEI. The CDR3 protein is CATAGILNTEAFF. Written as DNA, the CDR3 is TGTGCCACCGCGGGGATTCTGAACACTGAAGCTTTCTTT. Complete variable domain (other parts from reference TRBV2 and TRBJ1-1): EPEVTQTPSHQVTQMGQEVILRCVPISNHLYFYWYRQILGQKVEFLVSFYNNEISEKSEIFDDQFSVERPDGSNFTLKIRSTKLEDSAMYFCATAGILNTEAFFGQGTRLTVV.

The chain recombines TRBV19 with TRBJ1-5; maybe TRBD1 (5 bases). The CDR3 spans 12 residues. Trimming cost V 8 bases and J 9 bases, with 14 bases left between them. Germline CDR1 is LNHDA and CDR2 is SQIVND (reference sequence). The CDR3 sequence: CASAQGAGPQHF. Here the CDR3 DNA reads TGTGCCAGTGCGCAGGGAGCCGGGCCCCAGCATTTT.

The V call is TRBV20-1, the J call TRBJ2-7; 8 nucleotides agree with TRBD2. The junction had 7 bases not matched to a gene; V was cut back by 5 bases and J by 4 bases. This CDR3 spans 13 amino acids. Germline V lookup: CDR1 DFQATT, CDR2 SNEGSKA (reference sequence). CDR3 DNA sequence: TGCAGTGCTGGGACCGGGACTAGTTACGAGCAGTACTTC. It yields the protein CSAGTGTSYEQYF.

The J gene is TRBJ2-2, the V gene TRBV6-5, with 8 bases identical to TRBD2. Germline V lookup: CDR1 MNHEY, CDR2 SVGAGI. The CDR3 extends over 18 amino acids. V was pared by 0 bases and J by 3 bases, with 9 bases of the junction left unmatched. The CDR3 loop reads CASSYSLGLVGHTGELFF. The CDR3 coding sequence is TGTGCCAGCAGTTACTCCCTGGGACTAGTGGGACACACCGGGGAGCTGTTTTTT.

This clonotype was counted a few times. This rearrangement joins TRBV5-6 to TRBJ1-2; D is unresolved. Germline-derived CDR1 and CDR2 are SGHDT and YYEEEE. V was pared by 4 bases and J by 4 bases, with 8 bases between. The CDR3 loop spans 12 amino acids. This CDR3 is CASSPEGYGYTF. As DNA, the CDR3 is TGTGCCAGCAGCCCGGAGGGCTATGGCTACACCTTC.

This clonotype was observed a few times. The V call is TRBV7-8, the J call TRBJ2-1; D remains ambiguous. Trimming took 7 bases from V and 9 from J, leaving 13 bases between them. The CDR3 is 12 amino acids. CDR1 SGHVS and CDR2 FQNEAQ come from the germline V gene. CDR3 protein: CASTTDRSEQFF. CDR3 nucleotide sequence: TGTGCCAGCACCACCGACCGTAGTGAGCAGTTCTTC. Full variable domain (missing parts from reference TRBV7-8 and TRBJ2-1): GAGVSQSPRYKVAKRGQDVALRCDPISGHVSLFWYQQALGQGPEFLTYFQNEAQLDKSGLPSDRFFAERPEGSVSTLKIQRTQQEDSAVYLCASTTDRSEQFFGPGTRLTVL.

This clonotype was detected only a few times. The chain couples TRBV6-5 to TRBJ1-2; the match to TRBD1 covers 9 bases. V was pared by 0 bases and J by 1 base, with 9 bases of the junction left unmatched. Germline V gene lookup returns CDR1 MNHEY and CDR2 SVGAGI. This CDR3 contains 18 residues. The CDR3 loop is CASSYSIVPGQGNYGYTF. CDR3 DNA: TGTGCCAGCAGTTACTCGATAGTTCCGGGACAGGGTAACTATGGCTACACCTTC.

This clonotype came up a few times. The chain recombines TRBV3-1 with TRBJ2-1, with 10 bases matching TRBD1. The CDR3 extends over 18 amino acids. Germline V gene lookup returns CDR1 LGHDT and CDR2 YNNKEL (reference sequence). The V gene end was trimmed by 0 bases and the J gene end by 5 bases; junction bases not matched to a gene: 10. The CDR3 region is CASSQDRPDRGLDNEQFF. The CDR3 nucleotides are TGTGCCAGCAGCCAAGATAGGCCAGACAGGGGGCTCGACAATGAGCAGTTCTTC.